Listed below are T cell receptor beta chains from one sample, sequenced in a study of chronic HIV infection and antiretroviral therapy. MiXCR was run by TCRdb on the 5' RACE reads, yielding one entry per CDR3 protein. The repertoire holds 40,000 to 60,000 distinct CDR3 sequences, with about a fifth as singletons. The sample consisted of peripheral blood. The receptors derive from an adult who had HIV and had not received antiretroviral therapy, or was an uninfected healthy control (not recorded which). CDR3s include the opening cysteine and the closing phenylalanine or tryptophan. A D gene is named only where the DNA matches it firmly. Size tells how often a clone was seen (once, few, many) or the class of an expanded clone, and some rows leave it out.

clone_size	v_call	j_call	d_call	cdr3_aa	cdr3_nt
few	TRBV29-1	TRBJ2-7	NA	CSVEAGPAREQYF	TGCAGCGTTGAAGCCGGCCCCGCGCGCGAGCAGTACTTC
few	TRBV18	TRBJ2-1	TRBD1	CASSRGTGFKFDEQFF	TGTGCCAGCTCACGGGGGACAGGGTTCAAGTTCGATGAGCAGTTCTTC
few	TRBV11-2	TRBJ2-5	NA	CASSLNFQETQYF	TGTGCCAGCAGCTTAAACTTCCAAGAGACCCAGTACTTC
NA	TRBV10-3	TRBJ2-3	NA	CAITERVATDTQYF	TGTGCCATCACCGAGCGGGTGGCCACAGATACGCAGTATTTT
once	TRBV7-9	TRBJ1-2	NA	CASSGGNYGYTF	TGTGCCAGCAGTGGGGGCAACTATGGCTACACCTTC
few	TRBV28	TRBJ2-1	TRBD2	CASSTLSSGSRHEQFF	TGTGCCAGCAGTACCCTTAGTAGCGGGAGTAGGCATGAGCAGTTCTTC
NA	TRBV12-3/TRBV12-4	TRBJ2-3	TRBD1	CASSRDSPSTDTQYF	TGTGCCAGCAGTCGGGACAGCCCGAGCACAGATACGCAGTATTTT
NA	TRBV6-1	TRBJ1-5	NA	CASTGYNQPQHF	TGTGCCAGCACGGGGTACAATCAGCCCCAGCATTTT
NA	TRBV6-5	TRBJ1-4	NA	CASSRGGREKLFF	TGTGCCAGCAGTCGCGGGGGGAGGGAAAAACTGTTTTTT
NA	TRBV4-1	TRBJ2-6	TRBD1	CASSRQGLGSGANVLTF	TGCGCCAGCAGCCGACAGGGATTAGGATCTGGGGCCAACGTCCTGACTTTC
NA	TRBV20-1	TRBJ1-4	NA	CSVQHRENEKLFF	TGCAGTGTCCAACACCGAGAAAATGAAAAACTGTTTTTT
NA	TRBV29-1	TRBJ2-4	NA	CSVSGQGNKNIQYF	TGCAGCGTTTCCGGGCAGGGGAACAAAAACATTCAGTACTTC
few	TRBV20-1	TRBJ1-1	NA	CSATRGEAFF	TGCAGTGCGACGCGGGGAGAAGCTTTCTTT
NA	TRBV27	TRBJ1-4	NA	CASSGPRGPTNEKLFF	TGTGCCAGCAGTGGTCCCAGGGGCCCAACTAATGAAAAACTGTTTTTT
NA	TRBV12-3/TRBV12-4	TRBJ2-5	TRBD2	CASSLRTSGSRGETQYF	TGTGCCAGCAGTTTAAGAACGAGCGGGAGTCGCGGGGAGACCCAGTACTTC
few	TRBV27	TRBJ2-7	NA	CASSSLGFRGGGSYEQYF	TGTGCCAGCAGTTCATTGGGGTTCCGAGGCGGCGGGTCCTACGAGCAGTACTTC
NA	TRBV28	TRBJ2-1	NA	CASSGWLSNEQFF	TGTGCCAGCAGTGGGTGGCTATCCAATGAGCAGTTCTTC
few	TRBV3-1	TRBJ1-2	NA	CASSQDNDYGYTF	TGTGCCAGCAGCCAAGATAATGACTATGGCTACACCTTC
few	TRBV28	TRBJ1-1	TRBD1	CASSPTPGTGWAKITEAFF	TGTGCCAGCAGTCCGACACCCGGGACAGGGTGGGCAAAGATTACTGAAGCTTTCTTT
NA	TRBV27	TRBJ2-7	TRBD2	CASGRAGKGYEQYF	TGTGCCAGCGGGCGAGCGGGAAAGGGCTACGAGCAGTACTTC
NA	TRBV28	TRBJ2-1	TRBD2	CASSLQGPAGVRLNEQFF	TGTGCCAGCAGTCTCCAGGGACCAGCGGGAGTTCGGCTCAATGAGCAGTTCTTC
few	TRBV5-1	TRBJ2-4	TRBD2	CASSPGTRTSGEVYIQYF	TGCGCCAGCAGCCCTGGGACACGGACTAGCGGGGAGGTGTACATTCAGTACTTC
NA	TRBV6-5	TRBJ2-5	NA	CASSVGEETQYF	TGTGCCAGCTCGGTGGGGGAAGAGACCCAGTACTTC
few	TRBV7-9	TRBJ2-7	TRBD1	CASSLIRQGGEQYF	TGTGCCAGCAGCTTAATAAGACAGGGTGGAGAGCAGTACTTC
few	TRBV20-1	TRBJ2-5	TRBD1	CSARLTGAQETQYF	TGCAGTGCTAGACTCACAGGGGCCCAAGAGACCCAGTACTTC
few	TRBV20-1	TRBJ2-1	TRBD2	CSARWTSAYNEQFF	TGCAGTGCTAGATGGACTAGCGCCTACAATGAGCAGTTCTTC
NA	TRBV4-1	TRBJ2-3	NA	CASSQEGEGFDTQYF	TGCGCCAGCAGCCAAGAGGGGGAAGGCTTCGATACGCAGTATTTT
NA	TRBV28	TRBJ2-3	NA	CASSSPFEHPTTDTQYF	TGTGCCAGCAGTTCCCCCTTTGAGCACCCCACGACAGATACGCAGTATTTT
few	TRBV29-1	TRBJ1-1	NA	CSAGNRVEYTEAFF	TGCAGCGCCGGCAACAGGGTTGAGTACACTGAAGCTTTCTTT
few	TRBV4-1	TRBJ2-1	NA	CASSQEAGILSEQFF	TGCGCCAGCAGCCAGGAGGCAGGCATCCTGAGTGAGCAGTTCTTC
NA	TRBV7-8	TRBJ2-6	NA	CASRAGGANVLTF	TGTGCCAGCAGGGCGGGAGGGGCCAACGTCCTGACTTTC
NA	TRBV28	TRBJ2-7	NA	CASSLGAYEQYF	TGTGCCAGCTCTTTGGGCGCCTACGAGCAGTACTTC
few	TRBV28	TRBJ1-1	NA	CASSSPEPVEEAFF	TGTGCCAGCAGTTCCCCGGAGCCGGTTGAGGAAGCTTTCTTT
NA	TRBV6-6	TRBJ1-5	NA	CASSYDGTAQPQHF	TGTGCCAGCAGTTACGACGGGACGGCCCAGCCCCAGCATTTT
few	TRBV5-4	TRBJ2-7	NA	CASSPRSAREQYF	TGTGCCAGCAGCCCTCGATCTGCCCGCGAGCAGTACTTC
few	TRBV10-1	TRBJ2-7	NA	CASSGGTSEQYF	TGCGCCAGCTCAGGGGGGACAAGCGAGCAGTACTTC
few	TRBV28	TRBJ1-2	TRBD1	CASSLLGGQKYTF	TGTGCCAGCAGTTTATTAGGGGGCCAGAAGTACACCTTC
once	TRBV29-1	TRBJ1-3	NA	CSVYGGNTIYF	TGCAGCGTATACGGTGGAAACACCATATATTTT
NA	TRBV28	TRBJ2-7	NA	CASSLGTVGDEQYF	TGTGCCAGCAGTCTGGGGACTGTCGGCGACGAGCAGTACTTC
NA	TRBV29-1	TRBJ2-1	NA	CSVDEQFF	TGCAGCGTTGATGAGCAGTTCTTC
few	TRBV7-3	TRBJ2-1	NA	CASSLISGVPQFF	TGTGCCAGCAGCTTAATCTCCGGGGTCCCACAGTTCTTC
NA	TRBV7-9	TRBJ1-5	NA	CASSPGTPTTGQPQHF	TGTGCCAGCAGCCCAGGGACACCCACGACGGGTCAGCCCCAGCATTTT
few	TRBV6-1	TRBJ1-1	NA	CASRGGGWVEAFF	TGTGCCAGCAGAGGAGGGGGGTGGGTTGAAGCTTTCTTT
NA	TRBV12-3/TRBV12-4	TRBJ1-1	TRBD1	CAGGTAMNTEAFF	TGTGCCGGCGGGACAGCAATGAACACTGAAGCTTTCTTT
NA	TRBV28	TRBJ1-2	TRBD1	CASRTGGNNHGYTF	TGTGCCAGCAGGACAGGGGGTAATAACCATGGCTACACCTTC
few	TRBV7-2	TRBJ2-3	NA	CASSALVSTDTQYF	TGTGCCAGCAGCGCCTTAGTTAGCACAGATACGCAGTATTTT
few	TRBV5-1	TRBJ2-1	NA	CASSSGQSNEQFF	TGCGCCAGCAGTAGTGGGCAGAGCAATGAGCAGTTCTTC
NA	TRBV29-1	TRBJ1-2	NA	CSVAGDQEDGYTF	TGCAGCGTTGCGGGGGATCAGGAGGATGGCTACACCTTC
NA	TRBV29-1	TRBJ1-2	TRBD1	CSVEFTGAQNYGYTF	TGCAGCGTTGAATTTACAGGGGCCCAAAACTATGGCTACACCTTC
NA	TRBV27	TRBJ2-2	NA	CASKDTVPGELFF	TGTGCCAGCAAAGATACGGTCCCCGGGGAGCTGTTTTTT
few	TRBV30	TRBJ1-5	NA	CAWSEGSNQPQHF	TGTGCCTGGAGTGAAGGCTCCAATCAGCCCCAGCATTTT
few	TRBV30	TRBJ2-2	NA	CAWRGTGTTGELFF	TGTGCCTGGAGGGGAACAGGAACCACCGGGGAGCTGTTTTTT
NA	TRBV5-5	TRBJ1-4	TRBD1	CASSSPDRGTEKLFF	TGTGCCAGCAGCTCCCCGGACAGGGGGACTGAAAAACTGTTTTTT
NA	TRBV4-1	TRBJ2-1	TRBD2	CASSPPLAGYNEQFF	TGCGCCAGCAGCCCCCCCCTAGCGGGATACAATGAGCAGTTCTTC
NA	TRBV6-2/TRBV6-3	TRBJ1-1	TRBD1	CASSSLRGIRAFF	TGTGCCAGCAGTTCACTCAGGGGGATAAGAGCTTTCTTT
NA	TRBV5-1	TRBJ2-1	NA	CASSSESSYNEQFF	TGCGCCAGCAGCTCCGAGAGCTCCTACAATGAGCAGTTCTTC
NA	TRBV5-1	TRBJ1-1	NA	CASRNTLGGEAFF	TGCGCCAGCAGAAATACCCTAGGGGGTGAAGCTTTCTTT